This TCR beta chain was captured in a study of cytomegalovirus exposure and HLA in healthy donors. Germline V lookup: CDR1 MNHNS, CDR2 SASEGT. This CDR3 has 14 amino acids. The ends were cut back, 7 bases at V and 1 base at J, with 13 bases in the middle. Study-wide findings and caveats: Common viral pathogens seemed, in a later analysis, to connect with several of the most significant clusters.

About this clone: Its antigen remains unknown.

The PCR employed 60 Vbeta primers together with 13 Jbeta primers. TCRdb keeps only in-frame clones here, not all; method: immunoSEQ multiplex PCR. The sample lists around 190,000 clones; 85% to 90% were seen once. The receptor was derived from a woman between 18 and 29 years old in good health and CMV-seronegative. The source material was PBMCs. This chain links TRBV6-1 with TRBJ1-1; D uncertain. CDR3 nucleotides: TGTGCCAGCACTCTCTCGGCAGGGAACACTGAAGCTTTCTTT. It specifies CASTLSAGNTEAFF.